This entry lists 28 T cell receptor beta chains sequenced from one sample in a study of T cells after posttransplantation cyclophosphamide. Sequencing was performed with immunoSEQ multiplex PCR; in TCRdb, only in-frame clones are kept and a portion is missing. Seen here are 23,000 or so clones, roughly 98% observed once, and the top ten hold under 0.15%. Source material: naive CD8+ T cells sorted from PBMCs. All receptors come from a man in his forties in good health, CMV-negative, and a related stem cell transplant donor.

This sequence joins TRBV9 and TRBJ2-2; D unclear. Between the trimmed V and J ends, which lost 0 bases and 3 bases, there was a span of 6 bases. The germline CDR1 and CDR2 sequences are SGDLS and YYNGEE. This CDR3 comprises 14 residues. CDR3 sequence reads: CASSVAEYTGELFF. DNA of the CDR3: TGTGCCAGCAGCGTAGCTGAGTACACCGGGGAGCTGTTTTTT.

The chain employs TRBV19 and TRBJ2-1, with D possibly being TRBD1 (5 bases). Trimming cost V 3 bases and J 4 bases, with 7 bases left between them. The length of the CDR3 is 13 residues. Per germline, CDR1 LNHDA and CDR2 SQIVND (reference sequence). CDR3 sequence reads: CASSISGYNEQFF. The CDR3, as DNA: TGTGCCAGTAGTATTTCAGGGTACAATGAGCAGTTCTTC.

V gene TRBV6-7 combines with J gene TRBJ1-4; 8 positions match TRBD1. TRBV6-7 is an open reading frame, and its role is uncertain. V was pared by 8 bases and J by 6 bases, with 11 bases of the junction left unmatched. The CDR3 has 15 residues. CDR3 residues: CASEDRARIDEKLFF. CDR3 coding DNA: TGTGCCAGCGAGGACAGGGCCCGGATAGATGAAAAACTGTTTTTT.

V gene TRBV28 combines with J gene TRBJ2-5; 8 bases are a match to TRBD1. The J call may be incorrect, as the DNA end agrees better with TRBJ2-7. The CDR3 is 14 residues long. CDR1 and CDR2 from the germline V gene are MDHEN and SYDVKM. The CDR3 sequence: CASSFGQGSYEQYF. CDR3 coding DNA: TGTGCCAGCAGTTTCGGACAGGGTAGCTACGAGCAGTACTTC.

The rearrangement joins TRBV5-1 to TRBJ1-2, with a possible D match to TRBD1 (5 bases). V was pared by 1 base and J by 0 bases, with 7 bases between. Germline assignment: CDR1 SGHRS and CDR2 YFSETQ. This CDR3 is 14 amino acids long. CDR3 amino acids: CASSLKGANYGYTF. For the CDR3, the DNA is TGCGCCAGCAGCTTGAAAGGGGCTAACTATGGCTACACCTTC.

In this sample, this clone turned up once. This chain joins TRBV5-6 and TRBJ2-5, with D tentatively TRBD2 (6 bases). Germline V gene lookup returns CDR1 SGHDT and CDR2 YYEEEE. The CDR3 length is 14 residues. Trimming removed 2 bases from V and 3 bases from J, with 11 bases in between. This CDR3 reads CASSLLSGEETQYF. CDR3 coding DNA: TGTGCCAGCAGCTTATTATCGGGGGAAGAGACCCAGTACTTC.

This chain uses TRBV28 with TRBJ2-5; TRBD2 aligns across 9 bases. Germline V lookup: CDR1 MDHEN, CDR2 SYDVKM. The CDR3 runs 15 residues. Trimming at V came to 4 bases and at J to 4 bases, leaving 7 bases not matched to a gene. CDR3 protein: CASSSPPREGETQYF. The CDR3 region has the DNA TGTGCCAGCAGTTCCCCTCCGCGGGAGGGAGAGACCCAGTACTTC.

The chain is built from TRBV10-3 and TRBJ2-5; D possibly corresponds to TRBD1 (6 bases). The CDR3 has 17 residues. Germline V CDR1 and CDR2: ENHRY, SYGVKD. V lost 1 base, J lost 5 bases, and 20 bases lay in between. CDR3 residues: CAISEFFGGRGRETQYF. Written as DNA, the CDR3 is TGTGCCATCAGTGAGTTTTTTGGGGGCAGGGGTCGGGAGACCCAGTACTTC.

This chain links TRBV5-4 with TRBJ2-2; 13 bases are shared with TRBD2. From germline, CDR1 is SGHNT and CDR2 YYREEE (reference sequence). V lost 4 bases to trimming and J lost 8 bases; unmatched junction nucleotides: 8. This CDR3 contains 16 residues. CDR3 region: CASSPEGLAGMGELFF. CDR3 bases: TGTGCCAGCAGCCCGGAGGGACTAGCGGGGATGGGGGAGCTGTTTTTT.

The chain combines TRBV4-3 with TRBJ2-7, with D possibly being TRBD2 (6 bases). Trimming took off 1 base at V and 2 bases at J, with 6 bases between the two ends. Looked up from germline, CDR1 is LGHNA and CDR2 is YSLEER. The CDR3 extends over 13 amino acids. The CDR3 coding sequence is TGCGCCAGCAGCCAAGGACTAGCCTACGAGCAGTACTTC. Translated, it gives CASSQGLAYEQYF.

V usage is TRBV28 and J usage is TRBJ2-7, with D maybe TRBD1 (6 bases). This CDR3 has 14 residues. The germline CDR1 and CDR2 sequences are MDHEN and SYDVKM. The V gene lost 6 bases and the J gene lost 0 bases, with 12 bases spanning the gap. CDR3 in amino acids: CASSLRGLSYEQYF. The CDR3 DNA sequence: TGTGCCAGCAGCCTCAGGGGCCTCTCCTACGAGCAGTACTTC.

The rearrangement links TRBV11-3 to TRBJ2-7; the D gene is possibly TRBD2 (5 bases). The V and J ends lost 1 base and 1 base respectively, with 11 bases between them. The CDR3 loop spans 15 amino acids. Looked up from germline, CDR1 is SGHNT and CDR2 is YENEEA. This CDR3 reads CASSLAAGLSYEQYF. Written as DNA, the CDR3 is TGTGCCAGCAGCTTAGCCGCAGGACTTTCCTACGAGCAGTACTTC.

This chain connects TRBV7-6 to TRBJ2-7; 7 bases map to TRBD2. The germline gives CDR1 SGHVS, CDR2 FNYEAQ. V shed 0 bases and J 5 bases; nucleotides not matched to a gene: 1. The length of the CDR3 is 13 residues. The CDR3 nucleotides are TGTGCCAGCAGCTTAGCAGCGGGGAACGAGCAGTACTTC. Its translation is CASSLAAGNEQYF.

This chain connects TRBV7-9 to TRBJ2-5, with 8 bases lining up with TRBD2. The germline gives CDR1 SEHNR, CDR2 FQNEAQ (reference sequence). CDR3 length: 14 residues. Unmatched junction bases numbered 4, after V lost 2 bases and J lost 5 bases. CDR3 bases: TGTGCCAGCAGCTTACTAGCGGGCTGGGAGACCCAGTACTTC. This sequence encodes CASSLLAGWETQYF.

CDR3 protein: CSVTGGPGANVLTF. The CDR3 DNA follows: TGCAGCGTGACAGGGGGACCTGGGGCCAACGTCCTGACTTTC. The V and J genes are TRBV29-1 and TRBJ2-6, with TRBD1 matching over 9 bases. Germline CDR1 and CDR2: SQVTM and ANQGSEA. The CDR3 covers 14 residues. V lost 6 bases and J lost 2; bases outside the gene matches: 2.

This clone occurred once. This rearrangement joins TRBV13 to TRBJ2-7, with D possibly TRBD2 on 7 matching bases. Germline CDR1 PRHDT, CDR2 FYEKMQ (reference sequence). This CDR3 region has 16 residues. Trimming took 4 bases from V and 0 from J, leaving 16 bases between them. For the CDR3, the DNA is TGTGCCAGCAGCTCAGGGGTAGCGGGTCTCTCCTACGAGCAGTACTTC. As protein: CASSSGVAGLSYEQYF. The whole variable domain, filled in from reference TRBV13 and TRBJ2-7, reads AAGVIQSPRHLIKEKRETATLKCYPIPRHDTVYWYQQGPGQDPQFLISFYEKMQSDKGSIPDRFSAQQFSDYHSELNMSSLELGDSALYFCASSSGVAGLSYEQYFGPGTRLTVT.

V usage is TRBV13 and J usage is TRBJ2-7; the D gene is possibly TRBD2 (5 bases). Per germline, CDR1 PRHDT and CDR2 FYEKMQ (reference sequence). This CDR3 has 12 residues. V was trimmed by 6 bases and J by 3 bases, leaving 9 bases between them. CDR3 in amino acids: CASSSGDYEQYF. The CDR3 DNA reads TGTGCCAGCAGTTCCGGGGACTACGAGCAGTACTTC.

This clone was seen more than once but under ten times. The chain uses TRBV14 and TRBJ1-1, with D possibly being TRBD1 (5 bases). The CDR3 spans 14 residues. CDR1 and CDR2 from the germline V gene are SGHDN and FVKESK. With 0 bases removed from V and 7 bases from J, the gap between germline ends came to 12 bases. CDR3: CASSQDWGGDEAFF. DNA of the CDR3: TGTGCCAGCAGCCAAGATTGGGGCGGTGATGAAGCTTTCTTT.

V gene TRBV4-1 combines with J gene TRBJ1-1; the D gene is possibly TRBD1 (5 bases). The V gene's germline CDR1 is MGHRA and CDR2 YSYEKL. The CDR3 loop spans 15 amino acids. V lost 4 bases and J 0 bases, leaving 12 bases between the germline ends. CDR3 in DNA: TGCGCCAGCAGCCTCAAAGGGGCCTTGAACACTGAAGCTTTCTTT. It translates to CASSLKGALNTEAFF.

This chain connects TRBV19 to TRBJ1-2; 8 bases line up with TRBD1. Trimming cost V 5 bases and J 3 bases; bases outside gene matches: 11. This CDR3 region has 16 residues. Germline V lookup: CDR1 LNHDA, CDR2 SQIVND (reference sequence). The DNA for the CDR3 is TGTGCCAGTAGTCCCGACGGGACAGGTAACTACTATGGCTACACCTTC. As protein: CASSPDGTGNYYGYTF.

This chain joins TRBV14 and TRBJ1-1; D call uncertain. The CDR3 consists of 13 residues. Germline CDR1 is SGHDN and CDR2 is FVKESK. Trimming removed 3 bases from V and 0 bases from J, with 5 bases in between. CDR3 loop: CASSQYMNTEAFF. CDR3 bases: TGTGCCAGCAGCCAGTACATGAACACTGAAGCTTTCTTT. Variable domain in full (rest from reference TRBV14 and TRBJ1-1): EAGVTQFPSHSVIEKGQTVTLRCDPISGHDNLYWYRRVMGKEIKFLLHFVKESKQDESGMPNNRFLAERTGGTYSTLKVQPAELEDSGVYFCASSQYMNTEAFFGQGTRLTVV.

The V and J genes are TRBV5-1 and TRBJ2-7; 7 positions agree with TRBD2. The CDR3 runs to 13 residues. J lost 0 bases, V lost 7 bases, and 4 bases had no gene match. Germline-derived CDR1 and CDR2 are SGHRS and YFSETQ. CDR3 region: CASFSGDSYEQYF. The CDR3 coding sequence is TGCGCCAGCTTCAGCGGGGACTCCTACGAGCAGTACTTC. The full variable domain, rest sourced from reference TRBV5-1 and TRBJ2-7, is KAGVTQTPRYLIKTRGQQVTLSCSPISGHRSVSWYQQTPGQGLQFLFEYFSETQRNKGNFPGRFSGRQFSNSRSEMNVSTLELGDSALYLCASFSGDSYEQYFGPGTRLTVT.

The CDR3 loop reads CASSQDRLAGDYNEQFF. The CDR3 nucleotides read TGCGCCAGCAGCCAAGATCGTCTAGCGGGTGACTACAATGAGCAGTTCTTC. The chain couples TRBV4-3 to TRBJ2-1, with 8 positions matching TRBD2. V lost 0 bases to trimming and J lost 3 bases; unmatched junction nucleotides: 7. The length of the CDR3 is 17 residues. Germline CDR1 is LGHNA and CDR2 is YSLEER.

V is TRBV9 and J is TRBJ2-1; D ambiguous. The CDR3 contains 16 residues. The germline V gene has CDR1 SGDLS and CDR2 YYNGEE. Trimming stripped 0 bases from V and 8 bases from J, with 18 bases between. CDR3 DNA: TGTGCCAGCAGCGTAGGCTTTCTAGTAGAAGAACATGAGCAGTTCTTC. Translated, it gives CASSVGFLVEEHEQFF.

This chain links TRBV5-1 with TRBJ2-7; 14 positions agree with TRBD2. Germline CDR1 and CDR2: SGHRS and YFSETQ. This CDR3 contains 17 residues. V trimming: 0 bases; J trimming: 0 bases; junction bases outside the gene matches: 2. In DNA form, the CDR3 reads TGCGCCAGCAGCTTGGGACTAGCGGGAGGGAGCTCCTACGAGCAGTACTTC. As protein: CASSLGLAGGSSYEQYF.

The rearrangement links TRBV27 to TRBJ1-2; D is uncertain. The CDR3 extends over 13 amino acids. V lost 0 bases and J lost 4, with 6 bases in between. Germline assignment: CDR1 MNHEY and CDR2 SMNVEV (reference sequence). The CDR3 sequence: CASSLSGLYGYTF. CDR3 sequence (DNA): TGTGCCAGCAGTTTATCAGGACTCTATGGCTACACCTTC.

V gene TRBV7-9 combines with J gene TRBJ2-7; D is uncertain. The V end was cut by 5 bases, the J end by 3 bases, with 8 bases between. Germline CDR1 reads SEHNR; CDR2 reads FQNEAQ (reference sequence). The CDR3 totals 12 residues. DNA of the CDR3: TGTGCCAGCAGCCCCCATAGCTACGAGCAGTACTTC. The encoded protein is CASSPHSYEQYF.

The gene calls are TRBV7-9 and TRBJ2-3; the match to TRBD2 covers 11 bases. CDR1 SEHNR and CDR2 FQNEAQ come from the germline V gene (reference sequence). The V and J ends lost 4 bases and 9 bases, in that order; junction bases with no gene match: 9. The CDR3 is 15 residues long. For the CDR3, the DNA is TGTGCCAGCAGCTCCCTCACTAGCGGGAGAATCACGCAGTATTTT. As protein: CASSSLTSGRITQYF.